A single sample gave rise to the 22 T cell receptor beta chains below, sequenced in a study of identical twins. TCRdb itself ran the 5' RACE reads through MiXCR, one entry per CDR3 protein. Among roughly 1.6 million distinct CDR3 sequences, around a third were seen once, and the ten largest hold under 0.35%. Sequences were obtained from cord blood. Source of these receptors: a newborn girl in good health.

This chain uses TRBV20-1 with TRBJ2-3; D is perhaps TRBD2 (6 bases). From germline, CDR1 is DFQATT and CDR2 SNEGSKA (reference sequence). Trimming shortened V by 0 bases and J by 5 bases, and 12 bases separated the two germline ends. CDR3 length equals 14 residues. This CDR3 reads CSARELSGKDTQYF. The CDR3 region has the DNA TGCAGTGCTAGAGAGCTTAGCGGAAAAGATACGCAGTATTTT.

The chain couples TRBV27 to TRBJ2-5; D gene unclear. Trimming stripped 6 bases from V and 0 bases from J, with 14 bases between. Germline V gives CDR1 MNHEY, CDR2 SMNVEV (reference sequence). The CDR3 has 15 residues. CDR3 protein: CASSPTDPYQETQYF. The DNA of the CDR3 is TGTGCCAGCAGCCCCACGGACCCGTACCAAGAGACCCAGTACTTC.

The chain couples TRBV7-2 to TRBJ2-1; 8 nucleotides agree with TRBD1. This CDR3 comprises 17 residues. After removal of 4 bases from V and 4 bases from J, the junction contained 12 bases not matched to a gene. CDR1 and CDR2 from the germline V gene are SGHTA and FQGNSA. In DNA form, the CDR3 reads TGTGCCAGCAGCTCCGGATCCAGGGGGCTTTCGTACAATGAGCAGTTCTTC. Amino acids: CASSSGSRGLSYNEQFF.

This clonotype was picked up many times. The genes are TRBV24-1 and TRBJ1-2, with TRBD1 identical over 9 bases. This CDR3 is built from 14 residues. Germline loops: CDR1 KGHDR, CDR2 SFDVKD. J gave up 7 bases and V 5 bases, and 7 bases lay outside the gene matches. The CDR3 spells CATSGNRDRVGYTF. The CDR3 nucleotides are TGTGCCACCAGTGGAAACCGGGACAGGGTTGGCTACACCTTC.

This clonotype appeared a few times. CDR3 sequence: CASSLPDRFNYGYTF. Here the CDR3 DNA reads TGTGCCAGCAGTTTGCCGGACAGGTTTAACTATGGCTACACCTTC. This rearrangement joins TRBV12-3 or TRBV12-4 to TRBJ1-2; TRBD1 matches at 7 bases. V was pared by 3 bases and J by 1 base, with 5 bases of the junction left unmatched. CDR3 length: 15 amino acids.

As to this clonotype: In this CDR3 the conserved last residue, phenylalanine or tryptophan, is missing, so a read error is likely. J is TRBJ2-7 and V is TRBV20-1, with 8 bases aligning to TRBD2. CDR1 is DFQATT and CDR2 is SNEGSKA in the germline V gene (reference sequence). The CDR3 is 15 amino acids. The J segment lost 4 bases and the V segment lost 0 bases, leaving 8 bases of the junction unmatched. Here the CDR3 DNA reads TGCAGTGCTAGAGATCCCAGCGGGAGCTCGTACGAGCAGTACCTC. Amino acids: CSARDPSGSSYEQYL.

This clonotype was seen only a few times. The genes are TRBV28 and TRBJ1-1; D perhaps matches TRBD1 (6 bases). V was pared by 3 bases and J by 1 base, with 12 bases between. Germline-derived CDR1 and CDR2 are MDHEN and SYDVKM. The length of the CDR3 is 15 residues. The chain's CDR3 is CASSFGGHQNTEAFF. CDR3 in DNA: TGTGCCAGCAGTTTCGGGGGACACCAGAACACTGAAGCTTTCTTT.

The J gene is TRBJ2-2, the V gene TRBV6-5, with D possibly being TRBD1 (6 bases). In germline, CDR1 is MNHEY, CDR2 SVGAGI. V lost 4 bases to trimming and J lost 5 bases, with 23 bases between them. This CDR3 comprises 18 residues. CDR3 amino acids: CASSFRRSTYRGTGELFF. CDR3 DNA sequence: TGTGCCAGCAGTTTCAGGAGAAGCACCTATAGGGGGACCGGGGAGCTGTTTTTT.

V and J are TRBV10-3 and TRBJ2-1; D is possibly TRBD2 (6 bases). V lost 0 bases and J lost 3, with 24 bases in between. Germline lookup yields CDR1 ENHRY and CDR2 SYGVKD. The CDR3 sequence is 20 residues long. The CDR3 DNA reads as TGTGCCATCAGTGAGTCGTGGAGGGATCCAACAATGATTCTCTACAATGAGCAGTTCTTC. It codes for CAISESWRDPTMILYNEQFF.

About this clonotype: The germline gene is not matched at one end of the junction; a read error may be the cause. This sequence joins TRBV9 and TRBJ2-1; a weak D match, TRBD2 (6 bases). The CDR3 length is 14 residues. Per germline, CDR1 SGDLS and CDR2 YYNGEE. The CDR3 here is CASSPSIADNEQFF. The CDR3 DNA follows: TGTGCTAGCAGCCCCTCAATAGCGGACAATGAGCAGTTCTTC.

This clonotype was observed a few times. The genes are TRBV7-9 and TRBJ2-3, with 10 bases lining up with TRBD1. There are 16 residues in the CDR3. Germline assignment: CDR1 SEHNR and CDR2 FQNEAQ (reference sequence). The V gene end was trimmed by 1 base and the J gene end by 4 bases; junction bases not matched to a gene: 5. The CDR3 DNA is TGTGCCAGCAGCTTAGGTCTCGGACAGGGGGCAGATACGCAGTATTTT. This sequence encodes CASSLGLGQGADTQYF.

This clonotype was found a few times. V gene TRBV12-3 or TRBV12-4 combines with J gene TRBJ2-5; TRBD1 or TRBD2 may be the D gene (6 bases each). This CDR3 spans 15 amino acids. V was cut by 3 bases and J by 4 bases, with 15 bases left in between. This CDR3 is CASSFSGGSLETQYF. CDR3 DNA sequence: TGTGCCAGCAGTTTCTCCGGGGGCAGCCTAGAGACCCAGTACTTC.

The gene calls are TRBV4-2 and TRBJ1-2; D unresolved. Germline-derived CDR1 and CDR2 are LGHNA and YNFKEQ. V was shortened by 1 base and J by 8 bases, with 11 bases between the two germline ends. The CDR3 contains 13 residues. The DNA of the CDR3 is TGTGCCAGCAGCCAAGCAGTTTTATCGGGCTACACCTTC. It specifies CASSQAVLSGYTF.

In its sample, this clonotype was seen a few times. The chain is built from TRBV2 and TRBJ2-1; the match to TRBD2 covers 8 bases. V was clipped by 5 bases and J by 2 bases; unmatched bases: 8. Germline CDR1 reads SNHLY; CDR2 reads FYNNEI. The CDR3 totals 16 residues. CDR3 DNA sequence: TGTGCCAGCAGTCGAAAACTAGCGGAAACCTACAATGAGCAGTTCTTC. Amino acids: CASSRKLAETYNEQFF.

This clonotype came up many times. V gene TRBV10-3 combines with J gene TRBJ1-2, with D possibly matching TRBD1 (5 bases). V was trimmed by 4 bases and J by 0 bases, leaving 12 bases between them. There are 15 residues in the CDR3. Per germline, CDR1 ENHRY and CDR2 SYGVKD. The CDR3 loop reads CAISATATANYGYTF. The DNA of the CDR3 is TGTGCCATCAGTGCCACAGCGACAGCTAACTATGGCTACACCTTC.

This clonotype was seen a handful of times. The J gene is TRBJ2-3, the V gene TRBV4-2, with 7 bases matching TRBD2. This CDR3 is built from 17 residues. Germline CDR1 and CDR2: LGHNA and YNFKEQ. V trimming: 1 base; J trimming: 0 bases; junction bases outside the gene matches: 7. The CDR3 sequence: CASSQGRGVTSTDTQYF. CDR3 DNA sequence: TGTGCCAGCAGCCAAGGTCGGGGGGTAACTAGCACAGATACGCAGTATTTT.

The V call is TRBV6-5, the J call TRBJ2-3; D not certain. The CDR3 runs to 14 residues. Trimming removed 0 bases from V and 4 bases from J, with 8 bases in between. The V gene's germline CDR1 is MNHEY and CDR2 SVGAGI. For the CDR3, the DNA is TGTGCCAGCAGTTACTCCCCTCTAGCAGATACGCAGTATTTT. Its translation: CASSYSPLADTQYF.

This clonotype was seen more than once but under ten times. V and J are TRBV20-1 and TRBJ2-7; no clear D gene. Trimming cost V 3 bases and J 7 bases, with 16 bases left between them. The CDR3 totals 13 residues. Germline V CDR1 and CDR2: DFQATT, SNEGSKA (reference sequence). The CDR3: CSARVGRKDEQYF. Here the CDR3 DNA reads TGCAGTGCTAGGGTTGGTAGGAAGGATGAGCAGTACTTC.

This clonotype has more than one count but fewer than ten. CDR3 protein: CASSQEYPRGGQETQYF. Written as DNA, the CDR3 is TGTGCCAGCAGCCAAGAATACCCTCGGGGAGGGCAAGAGACCCAGTACTTC. V gene TRBV4-2 combines with J gene TRBJ2-5; 7 positions match TRBD2. From germline, CDR1 is LGHNA and CDR2 YNFKEQ. J was trimmed by 2 bases and V by 0 bases; bases with no gene match: 9. The CDR3 consists of 17 residues.

In DNA form, the CDR3 reads TGTGCCAGCAGCCCTCGGACTGCTTCTCGACCCCTAGCCAAAAACATTCAGTACTTC. Translating gives CASSPRTASRPLAKNIQYF. The chain employs TRBV7-9 and TRBJ2-4, with a weak D call TRBD2 (5 bases). Trimming removed 5 bases from V and 0 bases from J, with 23 bases in between. The CDR3 runs to 19 residues. Germline-derived CDR1 and CDR2 are SEHNR and FQNEAQ (reference sequence).

J is TRBJ1-1 and V is TRBV7-9; 7 bases line up with TRBD1. With 2 bases clipped from V and 0 bases from J, the junction kept 6 bases outside the gene matches. The length of the CDR3 is 16 residues. Germline loops: CDR1 SEHNR, CDR2 FQNEAQ (reference sequence). CDR3 nucleotides: TGTGCCAGCAGCTTACGCCTACAGGGGATGAACACTGAAGCTTTCTTT. It specifies CASSLRLQGMNTEAFF.

In this sample, this clonotype turned up a few times. This chain uses TRBV6-6 with TRBJ2-7, with D possibly being TRBD2 (6 bases). The germline CDR1 and CDR2 sequences are MNHNY and SVGAGI (reference sequence). Deletions cut 4 bases from V and 3 bases from J, with 13 bases between. The CDR3 is made up of 14 amino acids. CDR3 region: CASSWDGEVYEQYF. DNA of the CDR3: TGTGCCAGCAGTTGGGACGGGGAGGTCTACGAGCAGTACTTC.